This T cell receptor (beta chain) came from a study of blood T cell repertoires in COVID-19. Using immunoSEQ multiplex PCR, the repertoire was profiled, and TCRdb retains in-frame clones only, with some absent. The sample includes almost 250,000 clones, 70% to 90% of them seen just once. Participants were placed into cohorts based on the clinical history they reported. The specimen was PBMCs or T cells enriched from blood (not recorded which). This TCR was sampled from a woman in her forties or fifties who had recovered from COVID-19.

The CDR3 coding sequence is TGTGCCAGCAGTCTAGCGGGAGGGCCAAGGTCTGATACGCAGTATTTT. It codes for CASSLAGGPRSDTQYF. The rearrangement links TRBV6-2 or TRBV6-3 to TRBJ2-3; the match to TRBD2 covers 12 bases. The germline gives CDR1 MNHEY, CDR2 SVGEGT. The V segment lost 5 bases and the J segment 6 bases; nucleotides outside the gene matches: 9. This CDR3 comprises 16 residues.